The source of this T cell receptor beta chain is a study of CD8 T cells in Susac syndrome. Study-wide results and limits: That the number of individuals in its TCR sequencing and HLA analysis was relatively small was acknowledged by the study.

Germline V gene lookup returns CDR1 LNHDA and CDR2 SQIVND (reference sequence). This CDR3 region has 15 residues. V gave up 0 bases and J gave up 7 bases, with 13 bases separating them. This clonotype was recorded only once. No antigen is known for it. With random hexamers, reverse transcription was performed on about 0.5 to 1 ug of RNA. Across 54 Vbeta and 13 Jbeta, immunoSEQ multiplex PCR amplified TCR beta CDR3. A single record per CDR3 protein comes from TCRdb applying MiXCR to the immunoSEQ multiplex PCR reads. In the table there are 80,000 or so distinct CDR3 sequences, 96% of which are singletons. Sequencing of TCR beta was performed on blood CD8+ and CD4+ T cells.

This clonotype originated in a human donor with Susac syndrome. Sequencing was performed on CD8+ T cells from PBMCs. This chain links TRBV19 with TRBJ1-5; TRBD1 is a possible D gene (5 bases). For the CDR3, the DNA is TGTGCCAGTAGTATAGAAGGGCAGGGTGACCAGCCCCAGCATTTT. Its translation: CASSIEGQGDQPQHF.